A single sample is the source of the 23 T cell receptor beta chains below, sequenced in a study of control samples from healthy donors and cancer patients. Repertoires were generated with immunoSEQ multiplex PCR, while TCRdb's copy carries only in-frame clones and drops some. The profile shows about 230,000 clones, more than 65% of them singletons. The sequenced sample consisted of PBMCs. The source is an older woman with lung cancer.

The chain joins TRBV2 to TRBJ1-1; 9 bases agree with TRBD1. Per the germline V gene, CDR1 is SNHLY and CDR2 is FYNNEI. With V trimmed by 6 bases and J by 1 base, 6 bases remained unmatched. The CDR3 runs to 15 residues. The CDR3 DNA follows: TGTGCCAGCAGCCTACAGGGGGCAGGGAACACTGAAGCTTTCTTT. This sequence encodes CASSLQGAGNTEAFF.

This chain uses TRBV6-5 with TRBJ1-1, with 7 bases that match TRBD1. The CDR3 extends over 15 amino acids. Germline CDR1 and CDR2: MNHEY and SVGAGI. The V and J ends lost 0 bases and 1 base, in that order; junction bases with no gene match: 2. Here the CDR3 reads CASSYSPGGNTEAFF. The CDR3 region has the DNA TGTGCCAGCAGTTACTCGCCAGGGGGGAACACTGAAGCTTTCTTT.

This chain uses TRBV7-9 with TRBJ2-2; TRBD2 matches 8 bases. Germline-derived CDR1 and CDR2 are SEHNR and FQNEAQ (reference sequence). CDR3 size: 16 residues. V lost 8 bases and J lost 7; bases outside the gene matches: 15. The CDR3 is CASDTMRGTRGGELFF. The CDR3 DNA is TGTGCCAGCGACACCATGAGGGGGACTAGGGGCGGGGAGCTGTTTTTT.

The chain joins TRBV28 to TRBJ1-1; TRBD1 matches 7 bases. The CDR3 consists of 15 residues. CDR1 MDHEN and CDR2 SYDVKM come from the germline V gene. The J segment lost 1 base and the V segment lost 6 bases, leaving 8 bases of the junction unmatched. The CDR3 reads CASRQTGQTNTEAFF. In nucleotides, the CDR3 is TGTGCCAGCAGACAAACGGGACAGACGAACACTGAAGCTTTCTTT.

V gene TRBV12-3 or TRBV12-4 combines with J gene TRBJ1-1; no definite D call. This CDR3 region has 12 residues. V lost 3 bases and J lost 7, with 9 bases in between. In DNA, the CDR3 is TGTGCCAGCAGTTTTGGAGAGGATGAAGCTTTCTTT. Protein sequence: CASSFGEDEAFF.

The chain joins TRBV9 to TRBJ2-4; D may be TRBD1 (6 bases). V dropped 4 bases and J dropped 5 bases, with 10 bases sitting between them. This CDR3 is 13 amino acids long. In germline, CDR1 is SGDLS, CDR2 YYNGEE. In DNA, the CDR3 is TGTGCCAGCAGCAGGACAGTAGAAAACATTCAGTACTTC. This sequence encodes CASSRTVENIQYF.

The J gene is TRBJ1-5, the V gene TRBV10-1; D perhaps matches TRBD1 (5 bases). The CDR3 contains 13 residues. The V gene's germline CDR1 is WNHNN and CDR2 SYGVQD (reference sequence). The germline V and J ends were trimmed by 4 bases and 5 bases, with 9 bases remaining between them. DNA of the CDR3: TGCGCCAGCAGTGCAGGGACGGATCAGCCCCAGCATTTT. Its protein product is CASSAGTDQPQHF.

This clone was seen just once. In DNA form, the CDR3 reads TGTGCCAGCAGCAAAGACCGCCTAGCCACCCCCACAGATACGCAGTATTTT. Protein product: CASSKDRLATPTDTQYF. The chain combines TRBV21-1 with TRBJ2-3; the table calls TRBD2, which could not be checked here. TRBV21-1 is a pseudogene segment. The CDR3 has 17 amino acids.

V gene TRBV2 combines with J gene TRBJ1-5, with D perhaps matching TRBD1 (5 bases). Germline V lookup: CDR1 SNHLY, CDR2 FYNNEI. The CDR3 covers 14 residues. The V end was cut by 5 bases, the J end by 0 bases, with 8 bases between. CDR3 residues: CASSRQTSNQPQHF. The DNA of the CDR3 is TGTGCCAGCAGTAGACAGACTAGCAATCAGCCCCAGCATTTT.

V and J are TRBV19 and TRBJ2-7, with 13 bases fitting TRBD2. Trimming at V came to 6 bases and at J to 0 bases, leaving 2 bases not matched to a gene. Looked up from germline, CDR1 is LNHDA and CDR2 is SQIVND (reference sequence). The CDR3 runs to 15 residues. The CDR3 protein is CASSRTSGSSYEQYF. The CDR3, as DNA: TGTGCCAGTAGCCGGACTAGCGGGAGCTCCTACGAGCAGTACTTC.

The J gene is TRBJ2-7, the V gene TRBV7-2; D is undetermined. CDR3 size: 14 residues. Germline loops: CDR1 SGHTA, CDR2 FQGNSA. The V end lost 2 bases, the J end lost 0 bases, and 8 bases lay between the germline ends. This CDR3 is CASSLTGSSYEQYF. CDR3 DNA sequence: TGTGCCAGCAGCTTAACCGGATCCTCCTACGAGCAGTACTTC.

V usage is TRBV15 and J usage is TRBJ2-1, with 11 bases aligning to TRBD2. V was pared by 9 bases and J by 12 bases, with 10 bases of the junction left unmatched. Looked up from germline, CDR1 is LNHNV and CDR2 is YYDKDF (reference sequence). The CDR3 covers 13 residues. CDR3 DNA sequence: TGTGCCACTAAGGTGGGACTAGCGGAGATGCAGTTCTTC. Amino acid sequence: CATKVGLAEMQFF.

This rearrangement joins TRBV19 to TRBJ2-3; D uncertain. The CDR3 has 14 amino acids. V dropped 4 bases and J dropped 2 bases, with 10 bases sitting between them. From germline, CDR1 is LNHDA and CDR2 SQIVND (reference sequence). The CDR3, as DNA: TGTGCCAGTAGTACACAGTCCGCCACAGATACGCAGTATTTT. It encodes CASSTQSATDTQYF.

This clone has a handful of counts. This CDR3 is CASSYGHEQYF. CDR3 bases: TGTGCCAGCAGTTATGGGCACGAGCAGTACTTC. This sequence joins TRBV12-3 or TRBV12-4 and TRBJ2-7; D gene unclear. The CDR3 contains 11 residues. The germline V and J ends were trimmed by 4 bases and 5 bases, with 6 bases remaining between them.

The CDR3 here is CASEGGPPRPLGEQYF. The CDR3 DNA reads as TGTGCCAGCGAAGGGGGGCCACCACGACCTTTGGGCGAGCAGTACTTC. V is TRBV27 and J is TRBJ2-7; either TRBD1 or TRBD2 may fit D (6 bases each). Trimming left V 8 bases short and J 6 bases short, with 26 bases between. The CDR3 covers 16 residues. CDR1 MNHEY and CDR2 SMNVEV come from the germline V gene (reference sequence).

V gene TRBV11-2 combines with J gene TRBJ2-2, with no clear D. CDR3 length: 13 residues. V gave up 0 bases and J gave up 6 bases, with 5 bases separating them. Germline-derived CDR1 and CDR2 are SGHAT and FQNNGV. DNA for the CDR3: TGTGCCAGCAGCTTAGACACGGCCGGGGAGCTGTTTTTT. Protein: CASSLDTAGELFF.

The count of this clone is one. This sequence joins TRBV7-2 and TRBJ1-6; D is ambiguous. The length of the CDR3 is 14 residues. Germline V CDR1 and CDR2: SGHTA, FQGNSA. Trimming pared 1 base from V and 7 bases from J, leaving 8 bases between. CDR3 nucleotide sequence: TGTGCCAGCAGCTTAGACGGTGGGAATTCACCCCTCCACTTT. Its translation is CASSLDGGNSPLHF.

The rearrangement joins TRBV30 to TRBJ2-3; 8 nucleotides agree with TRBD2. The CDR3 totals 14 residues. V shed 3 bases, J shed 5 bases, and the junction held 7 bases outside the gene matches. Germline assignment: CDR1 GTSNPN and CDR2 SVGIG (reference sequence). The CDR3 DNA reads as TGTGCCTGGAGCCGGGGGCGGGAGGTAGATACGCAGTATTTT. It yields the protein CAWSRGREVDTQYF.

V is TRBV6-6 and J is TRBJ2-2, with 8 bases identical to TRBD2. Germline V gives CDR1 MNHNY, CDR2 SVGAGI (reference sequence). The CDR3 loop spans 16 amino acids. With V trimmed by 2 bases and J by 2 bases, 4 bases remained unmatched. The CDR3 DNA reads TGTGCCAGCAGTTACAACGGGAGGGCTAACACCGGGGAGCTGTTTTTT. Encoded protein: CASSYNGRANTGELFF.

The CDR3 region is CASSQGRNEKLFF. As DNA, the CDR3 is TGTGCCAGCAGTCAGGGGAGAAATGAAAAACTGTTTTTT. V and J are TRBV28 and TRBJ1-4; perhaps TRBD1 as D (6 bases). The CDR3 has 13 residues. V lost 5 bases to trimming and J lost 5 bases, with 9 bases between them. Germline values: CDR1 MDHEN, CDR2 SYDVKM.

CDR3 bases: TGTGCCAGCAGAATTTCAGGGCGCGGGAATCAGCCCCAGCATTTT. It codes for CASRISGRGNQPQHF. V gene TRBV6-6 combines with J gene TRBJ1-5, with D possibly being TRBD1 (5 bases). The CDR3 consists of 15 residues. The V end lost 6 bases, the J end lost 4 bases, and 16 bases lay between the germline ends. Germline V gene sequence: CDR1 MNHNY, CDR2 SVGAGI (reference sequence).

The genes are TRBV5-6 and TRBJ1-5; possible D gene TRBD1, 6 bases. CDR3 length: 16 residues. The V gene's germline CDR1 is SGHDT and CDR2 YYEEEE. Trimming shortened V by 2 bases and J by 0 bases, and 12 bases separated the two germline ends. DNA for the CDR3: TGTGCCAGCAGCTTCGGGGGCTTATATAGCAATCAGCCCCAGCATTTT. Its protein product is CASSFGGLYSNQPQHF.

The CDR3 sequence is CASSPSGQGYNEQFF. In DNA, the CDR3 is TGTGCCAGCAGCCCCTCAGGACAGGGCTACAATGAGCAGTTCTTC. The rearrangement joins TRBV11-1 to TRBJ2-1, with 8 bases fitting TRBD1. The CDR3 contains 15 residues. Germline V gene lookup returns CDR1 SGHAT and CDR2 FQDESV (reference sequence). Unmatched junction bases numbered 6, after V lost 5 bases and J lost 3 bases.